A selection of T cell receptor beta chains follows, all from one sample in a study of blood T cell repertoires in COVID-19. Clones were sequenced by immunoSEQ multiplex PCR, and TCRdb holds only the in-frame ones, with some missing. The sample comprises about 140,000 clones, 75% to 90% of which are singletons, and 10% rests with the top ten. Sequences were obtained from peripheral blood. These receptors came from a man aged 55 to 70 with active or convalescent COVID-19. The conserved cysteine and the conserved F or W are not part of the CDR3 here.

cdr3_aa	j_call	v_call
SAKGGRMDNEQF	TRBJ2-1	TRBV29-1
ASTMSGGTEAF	TRBJ1-1	TRBV5-1
ASSEAMAGNQPQH	TRBJ1-5	TRBV2
ASTRGVRTGELF	TRBJ2-2	TRBV19
ASSDHTGGRNQPQH	TRBJ1-5	TRBV28
ASSYSKGAGTDTQY	TRBJ2-3	TRBV6-2/TRBV6-3
SVGQRTNYGYT	TRBJ1-2	TRBV29-1
ASTYGGPNEAF	TRBJ1-1	TRBV28
ASSQFPQGGVGNQPQH	TRBJ1-5	TRBV18
ASRFGLLNSPLH	TRBJ1-6	TRBV2
ASSVRTDTQY	TRBJ2-3	TRBV2
ASSIGQGAHDGEQY	TRBJ2-7	TRBV7-3
ASSFGFGQGIGTEAF	TRBJ1-1	TRBV27
ASSLAGQGGRGYT	TRBJ1-2	TRBV5-6
ASTGGTEAF	TRBJ1-1	TRBV12-3/TRBV12-4
ASSFGGTGSDTQY	TRBJ2-3	TRBV28
ASSSGQGKNIQY	TRBJ2-4	TRBV7-9
ASSPYTSGSYEQY	TRBJ2-7	TRBV28
ASTPTGAFMNTEAF	TRBJ1-1	TRBV28
ASSYSTDYEQY	TRBJ2-7	TRBV11-2